The 30 T cell receptor beta chains in this list originate from one sample, sequenced in a study of shared clonotypes between healthy human individuals (dated by TCRdb to about 2020). CD8 naive samples consisted of CD45RO-negative cells that were positively selected for CCR7, yielding a CD45RA+CCR7+ population without TemRA cells. Receptor amplification or capture employed the immunoSEQ multiplex PCR assay. TCRdb retrieved this table from immuneACCESS and kept in-frame rearrangements only. Not all clones are present; in checked studies, unresolved V genes account for under half, and no reason is known for the remainder. In all, the sample holds approximately 650,000 clones, and roughly 95% of those were seen once. The ten most abundant clones make up 0.11% of the sample. The sequenced sample consisted of naive CD8+ T cells sorted from blood. In light of the paper, this sample's cell subset or site label describes: CD45RA+CCR7+. These receptors all come from a woman aged 25 to 39 in good health.

The chain links TRBV27 to TRBJ2-1, with D perhaps TRBD1 or TRBD2 (6 bases each). Germline values: CDR1 MNHEY, CDR2 SMNVEV (reference sequence). V lost 4 bases and J lost 0, with 13 bases in between. This CDR3 is 16 amino acids long. The CDR3 sequence: CASSSQGLTSYNEQFF. CDR3 DNA sequence: TGTGCCAGCAGTTCACAGGGACTGACCTCCTACAATGAGCAGTTCTTC.

V gene TRBV28 combines with J gene TRBJ2-1; 7 nucleotides line up with TRBD2. Germline values: CDR1 MDHEN, CDR2 SYDVKM. The CDR3 length is 16 residues. J lost 8 bases, V lost 2 bases, and 12 bases had no gene match. The CDR3 region is CASSLTGAGSSYEQFF. The CDR3 DNA follows: TGTGCCAGCAGTTTAACCGGAGCGGGATCGAGTTATGAGCAGTTCTTC. Combining the CDR3 with reference TRBV28 and TRBJ2-1 gives the whole variable domain DVKVTQSSRYLVKRTGEKVFLECVQDMDHENMFWYRQDPGLGLRLIYFSYDVKMKEKGDIPEGYSVSREKKERFSLILESASTNQTSMYLCASSLTGAGSSYEQFFGPGTRLTVL.

V gene TRBV7-9 combines with J gene TRBJ2-2; TRBD1 agrees at 10 bases. The CDR3 totals 17 residues. Germline V gene sequence: CDR1 SEHNR, CDR2 FQNEAQ (reference sequence). J gave up 5 bases and V 3 bases, and 9 bases lay outside the gene matches. The CDR3 bases are TGTGCCAGCAGCTTTTTCGTGCGACAGGGGGCGACCGGGGAGCTGTTTTTT. It specifies CASSFFVRQGATGELFF.

J is TRBJ2-7 and V is TRBV7-7; either TRBD1 or TRBD2 may supply D (5 bases each). The CDR3 consists of 15 residues. The germline gives CDR1 SSHAT, CDR2 FNYEAQ (reference sequence). The V end lost 6 bases, the J end lost 4 bases, and 19 bases lay between the germline ends. The CDR3 loop reads CASSPGTGVGYEQYF. CDR3 in DNA: TGTGCCAGCAGTCCCGGGACCGGAGTCGGGTACGAGCAGTACTTC.

The chain combines TRBV5-6 with TRBJ2-1; possibly TRBD2 for D (5 bases). With 4 bases removed from V and 9 bases from J, the gap between germline ends came to 17 bases. This CDR3 has 14 residues. Germline CDR1 SGHDT, CDR2 YYEEEE. The CDR3 reads CASSTLDTAGEQFF. The CDR3 nucleotides are TGTGCCAGCAGCACCTTAGACACCGCGGGTGAGCAGTTCTTC.

J is TRBJ2-7 and V is TRBV5-1, with a weak D call TRBD1 (5 bases). The CDR3 contains 13 residues. V was cut by 4 bases and J by 3 bases, with 11 bases left in between. Germline loops: CDR1 SGHRS, CDR2 YFSETQ. The CDR3 loop reads CASSKGINYEQYF. CDR3 in DNA: TGCGCCAGCAGCAAGGGGATTAACTACGAGCAGTACTTC.

V and J are TRBV5-1 and TRBJ1-5; 9 bases line up with TRBD1. CDR3 size: 16 residues. Losses at the gene ends were 4 bases for V and 6 bases for J; bases not matched to a gene: 11. Germline loops: CDR1 SGHRS, CDR2 YFSETQ. This chain's CDR3 is CASSPRGQGNGQPQHF. The CDR3 DNA sequence: TGCGCCAGCAGCCCTAGGGGACAGGGAAACGGTCAGCCCCAGCATTTT.

The chain employs TRBV28 and TRBJ2-5; D call uncertain. This CDR3 contains 13 residues. CDR1 is MDHEN, CDR2 SYDVKM, per germline. Trimming shortened V by 3 bases and J by 8 bases, and 13 bases separated the two germline ends. The CDR3 DNA follows: TGTGCCAGCAGTTTTCGTCCGGCAAACACCCAGTACTTC. Encoded protein: CASSFRPANTQYF.

V and J are TRBV11-3 and TRBJ2-2; D call uncertain. The ends were cut back, 1 base at V and 2 bases at J, with 5 bases in the middle. CDR1 SGHNT and CDR2 YENEEA come from the germline V gene. The CDR3 spans 14 residues. CDR3: CASSLGTNTGELFF. The CDR3 bases are TGTGCCAGCAGCTTAGGGACCAACACCGGGGAGCTGTTTTTT.

The CDR3 nucleotides are TGTGCCAGCAGCCAAACGGGGGGACTGTCAGATACGCAGTATTTT. Protein: CASSQTGGLSDTQYF. This chain links TRBV7-3 with TRBJ2-3; TRBD2 matches at 7 bases. With V trimmed by 5 bases and J by 4 bases, 9 bases remained unmatched. The germline V gene has CDR1 SGHTA and CDR2 FQGTGA. CDR3 length: 15 residues. Together with reference TRBV7-3 and TRBJ2-3, the CDR3 gives the full variable domain: GAGVSQTPSNKVTEKGKYVELRCDPISGHTALYWYRQSLGQGPEFLIYFQGTGAADDSGLPNDRFFAVRPEGSVSTLKIQRTERGDSAVYLCASSQTGGLSDTQYFGPGTRLTVL.

As to this clone: The same CDR3 also results from other DNA sequences found in this sample. J is TRBJ2-1 and V is TRBV7-9, with 8 bases lining up with TRBD1. The germline V gene encodes CDR1 SEHNR and CDR2 FQNEAQ (reference sequence). The V segment lost 5 bases and the J segment 6 bases; nucleotides outside the gene matches: 0. CDR3 length equals 12 residues. CDR3 sequence: CASSQGANEQFF. CDR3 sequence (DNA): TGTGCCAGCAGCCAGGGGGCCAATGAGCAGTTCTTC.

The J gene is TRBJ2-7, the V gene TRBV7-2; the match to TRBD2 covers 7 bases. Germline trimming cut 5 bases from V and 2 bases from J; bases unmatched to any gene: 6. There are 14 residues in the CDR3. Germline V lookup: CDR1 SGHTA, CDR2 FQGNSA. CDR3 sequence (DNA): TGTGCCAGCAGCATACTAGCGCCTACCTACGAGCAGTACTTC. It translates to CASSILAPTYEQYF.

V and J are TRBV28 and TRBJ2-7; possible D gene TRBD2, 6 bases. The CDR3 spans 14 residues. The V gene lost 6 bases and the J gene lost 4 bases, with 16 bases spanning the gap. The germline V gene encodes CDR1 MDHEN and CDR2 SYDVKM. Here the CDR3 DNA reads TGTGCCAGCAGCATCGGACGGGAGAAATACGAGCAGTACTTC. This codes for CASSIGREKYEQYF.

This clone was found once. CDR3 DNA: TGTGCCAGCAGTATGTCAGGGGCCTGGGTCTACGAGCAGTACTTC. It yields the protein CASSMSGAWVYEQYF. This chain joins TRBV27 and TRBJ2-7; possible D gene TRBD1, 6 bases. With 5 bases removed from V and 3 bases from J, the gap between germline ends came to 17 bases. Germline assignment: CDR1 MNHEY and CDR2 SMNVEV (reference sequence). This CDR3 has 15 amino acids.

The chain combines TRBV28 with TRBJ1-5; no definite D call. This CDR3 is 14 amino acids long. Per the germline V gene, CDR1 is MDHEN and CDR2 is SYDVKM. Trimming removed 5 bases from V and 7 bases from J, with 15 bases in between. As DNA, the CDR3 is TGTGCCAGCAGTCCCCCGGTCTCGGGCCAGCCCCAGCATTTT. Translating gives CASSPPVSGQPQHF.

J is TRBJ2-5 and V is TRBV18; 16 nucleotides match TRBD2. From germline, CDR1 is KGHSH and CDR2 LQKENI. V lost 3 bases to trimming and J lost 0 bases; unmatched junction nucleotides: 4. This CDR3 is built from 18 residues. The CDR3 spells CASSPGLAGGPYQETQYF. CDR3 sequence (DNA): TGTGCCAGCTCACCGGGACTAGCGGGAGGGCCGTACCAAGAGACCCAGTACTTC.

The rearrangement links TRBV11-2 to TRBJ2-7; D remains unclear. CDR3 length: 12 amino acids. Trimming took off 11 bases at V and 0 bases at J, with 11 bases between the two ends. Germline CDR1 is SGHAT and CDR2 is FQNNGV. CDR3 in DNA: TGTGCCTGGTTGACGAGCTCCTACGAGCAGTACTTC. Its protein product is CAWLTSSYEQYF.

The J gene is TRBJ2-2, the V gene TRBV27, with 12 bases identical to TRBD1. The germline V gene encodes CDR1 MNHEY and CDR2 SMNVEV (reference sequence). This CDR3 contains 15 residues. Trimming cost V 4 bases and J 6 bases; bases outside gene matches: 3. DNA for the CDR3: TGTGCCAGCAGTTCGGGACAGGGGGCGGCCGGGGAGCTGTTTTTT. As protein: CASSSGQGAAGELFF.

J is TRBJ2-7 and V is TRBV7-9, with D uncertain. The V end was cut by 0 bases, the J end by 1 base, with 13 bases between. The V gene's germline CDR1 is SEHNR and CDR2 FQNEAQ (reference sequence). This CDR3 contains 16 residues. The CDR3 protein is CASSLASARLSYEQYF. In nucleotides, the CDR3 is TGTGCCAGCAGCTTAGCTTCTGCAAGGCTTTCCTACGAGCAGTACTTC.

The chain recombines TRBV6-5 with TRBJ2-1; 11 bases agree with TRBD1. The germline V gene has CDR1 MNHEY and CDR2 SVGAGI. This CDR3 has 15 residues. With V trimmed by 5 bases and J by 7 bases, 7 bases remained unmatched. CDR3 coding DNA: TGTGCCAGCAGTCCCTGGACAGGGGGCGGGAATGAGCAGTTCTTC. Encoded protein: CASSPWTGGGNEQFF.

The chain recombines TRBV28 with TRBJ2-3; D possibly corresponds to TRBD2 (6 bases). Germline V gene sequence: CDR1 MDHEN, CDR2 SYDVKM. The CDR3 covers 15 residues. V shed 6 bases and J shed 0 bases, with 13 bases lying between them. CDR3 coding DNA: TGTGCCAGCAGAACGGGAGAATCTAGCACAGATACGCAGTATTTT. Its protein is CASRTGESSTDTQYF.

This chain connects TRBV21-1 to TRBJ2-3; the table's D call of TRBD2 was not tested on the DNA. TRBV21-1 corresponds to a pseudogene. The CDR3 consists of 15 residues. The CDR3 DNA reads TGTGCCAGCAGCAAAGAACTAGCGGAACGGGATACGCAGTATTTT. This translates into CASSKELAERDTQYF.

The chain recombines TRBV27 with TRBJ1-1; D perhaps matches TRBD1 (6 bases). This CDR3 region has 14 residues. The ends were cut back, 7 bases at V and 2 bases at J, with 14 bases in the middle. The V gene's germline CDR1 is MNHEY and CDR2 SMNVEV (reference sequence). The CDR3, as DNA: TGTGCCAGCACCCCGGGGGGGGGCAACACTGAAGCTTTCTTT. Protein sequence: CASTPGGGNTEAFF.

J is TRBJ2-7 and V is TRBV7-9, with 9 positions matching TRBD2. From germline, CDR1 is SEHNR and CDR2 FQNEAQ (reference sequence). This CDR3 comprises 15 residues. V was pared by 5 bases and J by 0 bases, with 5 bases of the junction left unmatched. Here the CDR3 DNA reads TGTGCCAGCAGCCTGGGGACTAGCTACTCCTACGAGCAGTACTTC. It is translated as CASSLGTSYSYEQYF.

The chain is built from TRBV13 and TRBJ1-6; possible D gene TRBD1, 5 bases. Germline V gene data show CDR1 as PRHDT and CDR2 as FYEKMQ (reference sequence). V was pared by 4 bases and J by 7 bases, with 11 bases between. The CDR3 covers 14 residues. Here the CDR3 DNA reads TGTGCCAGCAGCTCTCGACAGAGGAATTCACCCCTCCACTTT. It encodes CASSSRQRNSPLHF.

This clone was seen only once. The chain links TRBV11-2 to TRBJ2-1, with 8 positions matching TRBD2. Per the germline V gene, CDR1 is SGHAT and CDR2 is FQNNGV. The CDR3 has 15 residues. V lost 8 bases and J lost 8; bases outside the gene matches: 14. The CDR3 nucleotides are TGTGCCAGCCGATCTCAGAGCGGGAGTTATTATGAGCAGTTCTTC. This translates into CASRSQSGSYYEQFF.

As concerns this clone: Other nucleotide sequences in the sample specify the same CDR3. The CDR3 loop reads CASSLGREQYF. The CDR3 DNA sequence: TGTGCCAGCAGCTTAGGGCGCGAGCAGTACTTC. The chain combines TRBV7-9 with TRBJ2-7; D unresolved. V lost 1 base, J lost 6 bases, and 4 bases lay in between. Germline V gene sequence: CDR1 SEHNR, CDR2 FQNEAQ (reference sequence). The CDR3 covers 11 residues.

The chain employs TRBV19 and TRBJ2-7; 7 bases are shared with TRBD2. Per the germline V gene, CDR1 is LNHDA and CDR2 is SQIVND (reference sequence). CDR3 size: 14 residues. J was trimmed by 6 bases and V by 3 bases; bases with no gene match: 8. In DNA form, the CDR3 reads TGTGCCAGTAGTATCCTTGGGGAGGGAGGCGAGCAGTACTTC. This encodes CASSILGEGGEQYF.

The chain uses TRBV5-6 and TRBJ2-5; 12 bases are a match to TRBD1. Germline V gene sequence: CDR1 SGHDT, CDR2 YYEEEE. The V segment lost 4 bases and the J segment 5 bases; nucleotides outside the gene matches: 9. The CDR3 has 16 residues. The CDR3, as DNA: TGTGCCAGCAGCGCGACCGGGACAGGGGGCGAGGAGACCCAGTACTTC. Its translation is CASSATGTGGEETQYF.

The chain is built from TRBV19 and TRBJ1-3, with D unclear. V was clipped by 0 bases and J by 7 bases, with 7 bases between them. Per germline, CDR1 LNHDA and CDR2 SQIVND (reference sequence). This CDR3 is built from 13 residues. As DNA, the CDR3 is TGTGCCAGTAGTATAGATCTCGAGAACACCATATATTTT. Translation: CASSIDLENTIYF.